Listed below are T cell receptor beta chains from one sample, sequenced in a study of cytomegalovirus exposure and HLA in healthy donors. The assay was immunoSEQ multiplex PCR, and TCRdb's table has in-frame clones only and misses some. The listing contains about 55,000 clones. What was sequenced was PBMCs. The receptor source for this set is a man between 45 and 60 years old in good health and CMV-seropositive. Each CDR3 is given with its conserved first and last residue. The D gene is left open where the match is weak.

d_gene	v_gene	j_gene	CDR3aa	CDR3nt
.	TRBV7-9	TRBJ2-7	CASSLGGSAYEQYF	TGTGCCAGCAGCTTAGGAGGCAGCGCCTACGAGCAGTACTTC
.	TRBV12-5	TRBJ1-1	CASGPTRGQNTEAFF	TGTGCTAGTGGTCCGACGAGGGGACAGAACACTGAAGCTTTCTTT
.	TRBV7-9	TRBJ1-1	CASRQTVNTEAFF	TGTGCCAGCAGACAAACAGTGAACACTGAAGCTTTCTTT
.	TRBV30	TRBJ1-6	CALRGGSSYNSPLHF	TGTGCTCTAAGGGGCGGCAGCTCCTATAATTCACCCCTCCACTTT
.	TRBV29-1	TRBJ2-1	CSVAGRITSNEQFF	TGCAGCGTTGCAGGTCGGATTACCTCGAATGAGCAGTTCTTC
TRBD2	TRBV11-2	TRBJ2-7	CASSPPGLALDEQYF	TGTGCCAGCAGCCCCCCGGGACTAGCTCTCGACGAGCAGTACTTC
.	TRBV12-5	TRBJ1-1	CASVSDTVNTEAFF	TGTGCTAGTGTCTCGGACACTGTGAACACTGAAGCTTTCTTT
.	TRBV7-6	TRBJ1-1	CASSLGRIRGRMNTEAFF	TGTGCCAGCAGCTTAGGGCGTATACGAGGGAGAATGAACACTGAAGCTTTCTTT
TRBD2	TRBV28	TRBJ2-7	CASSSIRDYPFYEQYF	TGTGCCAGCAGTTCCATCCGGGACTATCCTTTTTACGAGCAGTACTTC
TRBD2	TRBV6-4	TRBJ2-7	CASITAGGGSPLYEQYF	TGTGCCAGCATTACGGCCGGGGGGGGGTCTCCCCTTTACGAGCAGTACTTC
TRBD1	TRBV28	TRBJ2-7	CASSSPRTGYEQYF	TGTGCCAGCAGTTCCCCCCGGACAGGGTACGAGCAGTACTTC
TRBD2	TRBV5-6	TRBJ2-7	CASSLGGRASDEQYF	TGTGCCAGCAGCTTGGGCGGGAGGGCCTCCGACGAGCAGTACTTC
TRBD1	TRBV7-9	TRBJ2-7	CASSPRDRGRYEQYF	TGTGCCAGCAGCCCCAGGGACAGGGGACGGTACGAGCAGTACTTC
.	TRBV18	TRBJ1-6	CASSPVGSPDSPLHF	TGTGCCAGCTCACCGGTCGGGAGTCCTGATTCACCCCTCCACTTT
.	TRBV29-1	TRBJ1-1	CSVETGLNTEAFF	TGCAGCGTTGAGACAGGTTTGAACACTGAAGCTTTCTTT
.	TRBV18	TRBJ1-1	CASPPTGYNTEAFF	TGTGCCAGCCCGCCGACAGGCTATAACACTGAAGCTTTCTTT
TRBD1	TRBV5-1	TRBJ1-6	CASSLAQQGKDSPLHF	TGCGCCAGCAGCCTGGCACAACAGGGGAAGGATTCACCCCTCCACTTT
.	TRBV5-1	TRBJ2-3	CASSLGDTDTQYF	TGCGCCAGCAGCTTAGGAGACACAGATACGCAGTATTTT
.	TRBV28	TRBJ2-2	CASSMGLYTGELFF	TGTGCCAGCAGTATGGGACTTTACACCGGGGAGCTGTTTTTT
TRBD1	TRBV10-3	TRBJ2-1	CAISPLTGSPYNEQFF	TGTGCCATCAGTCCCCTGACAGGGAGCCCCTACAATGAGCAGTTCTTC
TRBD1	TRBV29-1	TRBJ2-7	CSAQSGTGGSYEQYF	TGCAGCGCCCAGAGCGGGACAGGGGGCTCCTACGAGCAGTACTTC
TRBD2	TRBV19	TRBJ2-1	CASSIDRTSMNEQFF	TGTGCCAGTAGTATAGATCGGACTAGCATGAATGAGCAGTTCTTC
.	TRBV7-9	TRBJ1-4	CASSPGSGREKLFF	TGTGCCAGCAGCCCCGGGAGCGGACGCGAAAAACTGTTTTTT